Following are 3 T cell receptor beta chains from one sample sequenced in a study of CD8 T cell repertoires and HIV-1 epitope variants. Sequencing used immunoSEQ multiplex PCR; TCRdb keeps in-frame clones, though not all of them. This sample carries roughly 5,000 clones, around two thirds of them seen once, and the ten largest clones take roughly 43%. Their antigens are not known. Sequenced: cultured CD8+ T cells derived from PBMCs. Receptors originate from a male donor with HIV.

The rearrangement uses TRBV19 and TRBJ1-1; TRBD1 is a possible D gene (5 bases). This CDR3 comprises 13 residues. From germline, CDR1 is LNHDA and CDR2 SQIVND (reference sequence). Trimming shortened V by 3 bases and J by 4 bases, and 9 bases separated the two germline ends. The CDR3 DNA reads TGTGCCAGTAGTATCCCAGGGCGCACTGAAGCTTTCTTT. Protein: CASSIPGRTEAFF. Complete variable domain (other parts from reference TRBV19 and TRBJ1-1): DGGITQSPKYLFRKEGQNVTLSCEQNLNHDAMYWYRQDPGQGLRLIYYSQIVNDFQKGDIAEGYSVSREKKESFPLTVTSAQKNPTAFYLCASSIPGRTEAFFGQGTRLTVV.

The V call is TRBV7-9, the J call TRBJ2-3, with a tentative D call TRBD1 (5 bases). CDR3 length: 12 residues. Trimming removed 8 bases at V and 5 bases at J, with 11 bases between. In germline, CDR1 is SEHNR, CDR2 FQNEAQ (reference sequence). In DNA form, the CDR3 reads TGTGCCAGCGCGGACACAGGAGATACGCAGTATTTT. Its protein product is CASADTGDTQYF.

Only a few counts were recorded for this clone. This chain uses TRBV7-2 with TRBJ2-7; tentatively, D is TRBD2 (6 bases). Per germline, CDR1 SGHTA and CDR2 FQGNSA. There are 12 residues in the CDR3. V was shortened by 2 bases and J by 6 bases, with 8 bases between the two germline ends. CDR3 coding DNA: TGTGCCAGCAGCTTACGAGCGGGCGAGCAGTACTTC. Translation gives CASSLRAGEQYF.